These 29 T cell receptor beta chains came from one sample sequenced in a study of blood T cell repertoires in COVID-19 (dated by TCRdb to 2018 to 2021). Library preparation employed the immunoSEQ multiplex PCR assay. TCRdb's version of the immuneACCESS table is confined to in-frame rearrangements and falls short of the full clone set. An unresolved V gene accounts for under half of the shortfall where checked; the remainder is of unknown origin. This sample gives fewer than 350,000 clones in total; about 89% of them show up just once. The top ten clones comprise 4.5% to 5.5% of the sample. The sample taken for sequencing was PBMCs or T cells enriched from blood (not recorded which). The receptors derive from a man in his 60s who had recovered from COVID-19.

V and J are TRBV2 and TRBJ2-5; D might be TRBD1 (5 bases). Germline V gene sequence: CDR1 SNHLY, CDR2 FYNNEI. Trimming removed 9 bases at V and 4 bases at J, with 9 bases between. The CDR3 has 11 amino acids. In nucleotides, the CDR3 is TGTGCCAGTAAAGGGGTAGAGACCCAGTACTTC. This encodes CASKGVETQYF.

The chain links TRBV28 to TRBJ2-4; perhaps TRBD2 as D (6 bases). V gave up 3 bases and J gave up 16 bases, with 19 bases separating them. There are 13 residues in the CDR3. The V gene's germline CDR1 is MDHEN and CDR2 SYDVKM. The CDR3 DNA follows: TGTGCCAGCAGTTTGAATAGCGGCCCCCCCGAATACTTC. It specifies CASSLNSGPPEYF.

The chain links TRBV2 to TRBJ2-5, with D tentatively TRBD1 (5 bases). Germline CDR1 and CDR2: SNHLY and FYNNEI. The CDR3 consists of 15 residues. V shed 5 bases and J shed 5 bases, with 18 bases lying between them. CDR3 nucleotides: TGTGCCAGCAGTCTGGACCTGGCCAAGGGGGAGACCCAGTACTTC. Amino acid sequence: CASSLDLAKGETQYF.

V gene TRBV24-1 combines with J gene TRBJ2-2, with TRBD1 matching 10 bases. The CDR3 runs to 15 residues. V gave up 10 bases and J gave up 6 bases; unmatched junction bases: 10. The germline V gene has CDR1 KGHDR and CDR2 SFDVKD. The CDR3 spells CATHPGTGEAGELFF. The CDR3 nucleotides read TGTGCCACGCACCCGGGGACAGGGGAAGCCGGGGAGCTGTTTTTT.

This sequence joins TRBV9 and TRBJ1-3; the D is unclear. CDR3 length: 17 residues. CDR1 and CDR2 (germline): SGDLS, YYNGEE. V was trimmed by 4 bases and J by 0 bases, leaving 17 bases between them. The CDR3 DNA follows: TGTGCCAGCAGCCCCGAGCACCCGGGGAGCTCTGGAAACACCATATATTTT. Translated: CASSPEHPGSSGNTIYF.

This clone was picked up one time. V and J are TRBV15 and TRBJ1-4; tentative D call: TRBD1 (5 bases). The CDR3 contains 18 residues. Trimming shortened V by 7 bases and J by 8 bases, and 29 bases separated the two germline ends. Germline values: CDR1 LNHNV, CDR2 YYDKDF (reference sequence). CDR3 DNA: TGTGCCACCACCTTTTTGGGAACCGGGACTCCGGATGAGGAAAAACTGTTTTTT. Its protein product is CATTFLGTGTPDEEKLFF. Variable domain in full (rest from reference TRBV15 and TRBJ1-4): DAMVIQNPRYQVTQFGKPVTLSCSQTLNHNVMYWYQQKSSQAPKLLFHYYDKDFNNEADTPDNFQSRRPNTSFCFLDIRSPGLGDTAMYLCATTFLGTGTPDEEKLFFGSGTQLSVL.

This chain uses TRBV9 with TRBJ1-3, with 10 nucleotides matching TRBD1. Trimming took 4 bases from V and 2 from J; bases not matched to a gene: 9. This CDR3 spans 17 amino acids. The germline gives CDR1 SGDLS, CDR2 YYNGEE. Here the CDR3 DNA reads TGTGCCAGCAGCCGCGAACGACAGGGGGCTGCTGGAAACACCATATATTTT. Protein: CASSRERQGAAGNTIYF.

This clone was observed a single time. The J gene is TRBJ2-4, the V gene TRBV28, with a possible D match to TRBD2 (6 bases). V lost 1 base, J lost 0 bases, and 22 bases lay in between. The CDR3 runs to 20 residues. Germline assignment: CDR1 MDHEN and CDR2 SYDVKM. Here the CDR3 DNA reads TGTGCCAGCAGTTTATCGGGTTTCGGGGGTGGTGCGGTAGCCAAAAACATTCAGTACTTC. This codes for CASSLSGFGGGAVAKNIQYF.

The CDR3 sequence is CASTLPPVGELFF. The CDR3 DNA follows: TGTGCCAGCACCCTACCCCCGGTCGGGGAGCTGTTTTTT. The chain links TRBV28 to TRBJ2-2; D gene unclear. The CDR3 length is 13 residues. Germline CDR1 and CDR2: MDHEN and SYDVKM. V gave up 7 bases and J gave up 7 bases, with 13 bases separating them.

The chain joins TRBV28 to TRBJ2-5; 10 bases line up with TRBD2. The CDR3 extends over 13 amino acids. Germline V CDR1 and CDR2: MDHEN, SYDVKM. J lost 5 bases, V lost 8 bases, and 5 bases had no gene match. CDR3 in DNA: TGTGCCAGCCGTCTAGCGGGAGCGGAGACCCAGTACTTC. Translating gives CASRLAGAETQYF.

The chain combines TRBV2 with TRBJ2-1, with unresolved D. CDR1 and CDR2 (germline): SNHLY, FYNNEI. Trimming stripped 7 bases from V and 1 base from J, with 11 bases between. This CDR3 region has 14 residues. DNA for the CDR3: TGTGCCAGCATCCTGACTGATTCCTACAATGAGCAGTTCTTC. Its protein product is CASILTDSYNEQFF.

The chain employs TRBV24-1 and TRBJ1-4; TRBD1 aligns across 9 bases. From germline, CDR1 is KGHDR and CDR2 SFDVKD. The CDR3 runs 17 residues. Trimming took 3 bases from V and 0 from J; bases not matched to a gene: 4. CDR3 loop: CATSDGTGFATNEKLFF. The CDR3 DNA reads TGTGCCACCAGTGATGGGACAGGGTTCGCAACTAATGAAAAACTGTTTTTT.

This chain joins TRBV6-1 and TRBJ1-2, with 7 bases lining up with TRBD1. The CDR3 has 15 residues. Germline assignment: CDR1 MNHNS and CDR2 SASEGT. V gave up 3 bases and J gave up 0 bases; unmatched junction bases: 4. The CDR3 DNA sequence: TGTGCCAGCAGTGACCAAGGGGGCTCTAACTATGGCTACACCTTC. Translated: CASSDQGGSNYGYTF.

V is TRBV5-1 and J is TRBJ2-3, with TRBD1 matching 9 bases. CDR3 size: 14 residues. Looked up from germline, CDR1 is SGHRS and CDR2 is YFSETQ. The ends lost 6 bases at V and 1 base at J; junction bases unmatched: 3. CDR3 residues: CASTRDRGTDTQYF. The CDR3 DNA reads TGCGCCAGCACCCGGGACAGGGGCACAGATACGCAGTATTTT.

CDR3 in amino acids: CASSPPEEFYGYTF. DNA for the CDR3: TGTGCCAGTAGTCCCCCAGAGGAGTTCTATGGCTACACCTTC. The chain joins TRBV19 to TRBJ1-2; no definite D call. CDR1 is LNHDA, CDR2 SQIVND, per germline (reference sequence). The V end lost 5 bases, the J end lost 4 bases, and 14 bases lay between the germline ends. The CDR3 consists of 14 residues.

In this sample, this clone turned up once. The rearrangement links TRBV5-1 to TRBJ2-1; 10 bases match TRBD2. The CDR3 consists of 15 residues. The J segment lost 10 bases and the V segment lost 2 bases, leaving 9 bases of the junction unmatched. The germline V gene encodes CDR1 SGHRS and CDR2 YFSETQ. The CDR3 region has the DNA TGCGCCAGCAGCTTTCTACTAGCGGGAATAGAAGAGCAGTTCTTC. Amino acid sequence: CASSFLLAGIEEQFF. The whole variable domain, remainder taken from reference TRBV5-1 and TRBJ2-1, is KAGVTQTPRYLIKTRGQQVTLSCSPISGHRSVSWYQQTPGQGLQFLFEYFSETQRNKGNFPGRFSGRQFSNSRSEMNVSTLELGDSALYLCASSFLLAGIEEQFFGPGTRLTVL.

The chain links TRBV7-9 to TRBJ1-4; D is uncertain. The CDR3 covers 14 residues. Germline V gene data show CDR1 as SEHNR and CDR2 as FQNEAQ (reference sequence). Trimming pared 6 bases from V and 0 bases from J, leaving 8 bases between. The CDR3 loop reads CASSEGTTNEKLFF. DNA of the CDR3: TGTGCCAGCAGTGAGGGAACAACTAATGAAAAACTGTTTTTT.

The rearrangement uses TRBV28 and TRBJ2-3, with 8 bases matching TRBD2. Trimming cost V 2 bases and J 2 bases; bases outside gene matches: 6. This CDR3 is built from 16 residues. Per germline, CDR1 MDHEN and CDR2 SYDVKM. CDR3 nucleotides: TGTGCCAGCAGTTTAGGACTAGCTCTGAACACAGATACGCAGTATTTT. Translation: CASSLGLALNTDTQYF.

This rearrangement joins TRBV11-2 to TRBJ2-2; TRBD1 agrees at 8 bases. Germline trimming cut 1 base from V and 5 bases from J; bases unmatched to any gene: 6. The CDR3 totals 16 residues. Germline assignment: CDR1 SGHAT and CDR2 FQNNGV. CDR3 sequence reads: CASSLGTGGETGELFF. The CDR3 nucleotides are TGTGCCAGCAGCTTAGGCACAGGGGGAGAGACCGGGGAGCTGTTTTTT.

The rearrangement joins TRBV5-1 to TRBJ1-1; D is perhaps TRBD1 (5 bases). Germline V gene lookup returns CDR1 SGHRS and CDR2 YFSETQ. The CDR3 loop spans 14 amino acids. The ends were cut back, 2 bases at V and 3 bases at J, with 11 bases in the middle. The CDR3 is CASSLGGVDTEAFF. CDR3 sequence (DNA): TGCGCCAGCAGCTTAGGAGGGGTCGACACTGAAGCTTTCTTT.

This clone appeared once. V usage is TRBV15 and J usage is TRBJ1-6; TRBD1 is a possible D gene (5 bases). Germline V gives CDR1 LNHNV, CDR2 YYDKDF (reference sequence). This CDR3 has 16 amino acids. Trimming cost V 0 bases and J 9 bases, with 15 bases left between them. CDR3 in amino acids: CATSRDRGGTGSPLHF. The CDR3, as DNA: TGTGCCACCAGCAGAGATCGGGGGGGGACGGGTTCACCCCTCCACTTT.

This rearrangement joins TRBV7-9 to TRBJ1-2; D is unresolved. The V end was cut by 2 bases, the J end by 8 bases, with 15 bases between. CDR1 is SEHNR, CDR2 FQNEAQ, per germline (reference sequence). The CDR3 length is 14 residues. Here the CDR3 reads CASSLSQFEAGYTF. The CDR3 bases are TGTGCCAGCAGCTTATCCCAATTTGAGGCCGGCTACACCTTC.

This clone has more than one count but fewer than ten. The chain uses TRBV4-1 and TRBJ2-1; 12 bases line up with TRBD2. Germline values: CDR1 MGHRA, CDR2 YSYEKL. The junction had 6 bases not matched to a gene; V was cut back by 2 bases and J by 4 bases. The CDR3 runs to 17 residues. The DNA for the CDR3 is TGCGCCAGCAGCCAAACCCGACTAGCGGGAGATTACAATGAGCAGTTCTTC. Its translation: CASSQTRLAGDYNEQFF.

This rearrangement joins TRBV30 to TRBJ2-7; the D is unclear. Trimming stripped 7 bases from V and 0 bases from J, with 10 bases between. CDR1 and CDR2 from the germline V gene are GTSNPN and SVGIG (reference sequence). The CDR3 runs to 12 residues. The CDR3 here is CAYSELSYEQYF. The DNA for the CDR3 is TGTGCCTATTCGGAGCTCTCCTACGAGCAGTACTTC.

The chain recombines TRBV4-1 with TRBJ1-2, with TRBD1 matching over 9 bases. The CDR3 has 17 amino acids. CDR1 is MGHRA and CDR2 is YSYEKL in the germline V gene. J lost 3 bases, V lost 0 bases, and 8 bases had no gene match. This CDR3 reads CASSQDLQRQGDYGYTF. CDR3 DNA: TGCGCCAGCAGCCAAGATCTTCAAAGACAGGGGGACTATGGCTACACCTTC.

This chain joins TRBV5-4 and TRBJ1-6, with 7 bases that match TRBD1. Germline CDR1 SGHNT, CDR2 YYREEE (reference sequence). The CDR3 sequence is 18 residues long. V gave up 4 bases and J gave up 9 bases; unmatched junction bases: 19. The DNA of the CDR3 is TGTGCCAGCAGCAAACGGGACAGCACCCCATTATTTGGTTCACCCCTCCACTTT. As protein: CASSKRDSTPLFGSPLHF.

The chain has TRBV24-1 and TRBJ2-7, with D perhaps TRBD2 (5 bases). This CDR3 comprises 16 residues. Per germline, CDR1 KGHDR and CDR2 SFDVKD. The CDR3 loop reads CASAAWRTDPPYEQYF. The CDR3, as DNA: TGTGCTTCGGCTGCATGGAGGACGGATCCCCCCTACGAGCAGTACTTC.

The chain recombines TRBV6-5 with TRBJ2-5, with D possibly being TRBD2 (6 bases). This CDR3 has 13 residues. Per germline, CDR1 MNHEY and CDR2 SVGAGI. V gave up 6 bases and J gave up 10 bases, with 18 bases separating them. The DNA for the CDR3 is TGTGCCAGCAGCCCCGATTTGGGGGGACGCCAGTACTTC. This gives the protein CASSPDLGGRQYF.

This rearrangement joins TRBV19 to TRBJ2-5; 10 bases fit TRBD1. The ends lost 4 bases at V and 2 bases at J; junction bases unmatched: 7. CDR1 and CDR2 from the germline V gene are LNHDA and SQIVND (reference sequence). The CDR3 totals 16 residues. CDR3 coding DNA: TGTGCCAGTAGTACCAAGGGACAGGGGTTACAAGAGACCCAGTACTTC. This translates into CASSTKGQGLQETQYF.